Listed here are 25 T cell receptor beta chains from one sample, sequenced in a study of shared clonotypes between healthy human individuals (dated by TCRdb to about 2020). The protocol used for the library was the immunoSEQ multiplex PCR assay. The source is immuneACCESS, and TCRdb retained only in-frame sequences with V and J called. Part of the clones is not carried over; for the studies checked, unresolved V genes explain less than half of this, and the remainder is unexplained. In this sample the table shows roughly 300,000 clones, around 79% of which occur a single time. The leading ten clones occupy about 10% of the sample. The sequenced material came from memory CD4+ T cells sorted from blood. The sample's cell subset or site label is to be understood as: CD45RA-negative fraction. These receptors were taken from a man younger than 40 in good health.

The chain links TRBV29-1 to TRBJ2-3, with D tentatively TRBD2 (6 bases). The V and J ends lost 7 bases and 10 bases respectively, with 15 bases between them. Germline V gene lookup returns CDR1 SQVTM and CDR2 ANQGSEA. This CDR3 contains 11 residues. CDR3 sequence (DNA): TGCAGCGCCCTGTCCGGGAGTGCGCAGTATTTT. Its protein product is CSALSGSAQYF.

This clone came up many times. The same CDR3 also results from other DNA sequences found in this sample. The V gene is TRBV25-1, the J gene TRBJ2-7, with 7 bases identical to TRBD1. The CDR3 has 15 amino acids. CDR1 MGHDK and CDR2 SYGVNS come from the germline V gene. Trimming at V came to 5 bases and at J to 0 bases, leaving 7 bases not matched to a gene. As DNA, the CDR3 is TGTGCCAGCAGTAGACAGGGACCCGGCTCCTACGAGCAGTACTTC. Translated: CASSRQGPGSYEQYF.

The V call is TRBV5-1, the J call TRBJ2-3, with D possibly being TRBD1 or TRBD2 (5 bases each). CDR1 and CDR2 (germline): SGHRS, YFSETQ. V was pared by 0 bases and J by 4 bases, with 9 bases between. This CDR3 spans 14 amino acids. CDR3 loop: CASSLGGFPDTQYF. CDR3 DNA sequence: TGCGCCAGCAGCTTGGGGGGGTTCCCAGATACGCAGTATTTT.

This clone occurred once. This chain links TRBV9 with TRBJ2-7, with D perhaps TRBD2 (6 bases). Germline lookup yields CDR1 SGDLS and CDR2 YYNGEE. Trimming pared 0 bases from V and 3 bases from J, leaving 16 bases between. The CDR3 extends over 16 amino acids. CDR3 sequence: CASSVGLGTDYYEQYF. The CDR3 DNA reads TGTGCCAGCAGCGTAGGTCTCGGGACGGACTACTACGAGCAGTACTTC.

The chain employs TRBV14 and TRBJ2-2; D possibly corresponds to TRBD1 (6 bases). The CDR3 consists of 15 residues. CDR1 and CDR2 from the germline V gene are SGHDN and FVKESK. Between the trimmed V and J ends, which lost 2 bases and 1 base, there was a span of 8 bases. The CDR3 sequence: CASSQYRVNTGELFF. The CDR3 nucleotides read TGTGCCAGCAGCCAATACAGGGTGAACACCGGGGAGCTGTTTTTT.

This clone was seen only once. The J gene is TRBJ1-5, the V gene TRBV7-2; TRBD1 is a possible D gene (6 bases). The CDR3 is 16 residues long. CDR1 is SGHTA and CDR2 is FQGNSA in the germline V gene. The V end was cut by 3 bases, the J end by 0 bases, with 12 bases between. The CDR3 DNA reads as TGTGCCAGCAGCTTGCTGGGGGCCGGTAGCAATCAGCCCCAGCATTTT. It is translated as CASSLLGAGSNQPQHF.

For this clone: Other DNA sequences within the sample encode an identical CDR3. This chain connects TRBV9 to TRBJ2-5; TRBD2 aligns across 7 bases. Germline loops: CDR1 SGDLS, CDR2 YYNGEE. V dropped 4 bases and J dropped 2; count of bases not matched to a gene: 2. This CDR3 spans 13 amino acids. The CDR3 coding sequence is TGTGCCAGCAGCAGCGGGATACAAGAGACCCAGTACTTC. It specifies CASSSGIQETQYF. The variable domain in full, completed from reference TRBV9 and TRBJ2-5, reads DSGVTQTPKHLITATGQRVTLRCSPRSGDLSVYWYQQSLDQGLQFLIQYYNGEERAKGNILERFSAQQFPDLHSELNLSSLELGDSALYFCASSSGIQETQYFGPGTRLLVL.

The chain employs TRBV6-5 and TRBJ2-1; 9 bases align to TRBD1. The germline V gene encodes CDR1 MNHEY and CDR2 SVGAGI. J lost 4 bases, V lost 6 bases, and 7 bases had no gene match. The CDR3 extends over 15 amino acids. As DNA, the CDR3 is TGTGCCAGCAGACGGACAGGGGTTCCTTACAATGAGCAGTTCTTC. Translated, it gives CASRRTGVPYNEQFF.

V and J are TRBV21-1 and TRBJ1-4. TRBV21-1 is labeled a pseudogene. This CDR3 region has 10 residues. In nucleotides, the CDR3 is TGTGCCAGCAGCAAAGGTACTGCGTTTTTT. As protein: CASSKGTAFF.

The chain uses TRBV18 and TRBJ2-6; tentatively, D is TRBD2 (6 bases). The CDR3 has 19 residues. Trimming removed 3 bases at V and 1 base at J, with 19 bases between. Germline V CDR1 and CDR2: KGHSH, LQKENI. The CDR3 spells CASSPSSGGWGSGANVLTF. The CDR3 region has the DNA TGTGCCAGCTCACCCTCCTCCGGGGGTTGGGGTTCTGGGGCCAACGTCCTGACTTTC.

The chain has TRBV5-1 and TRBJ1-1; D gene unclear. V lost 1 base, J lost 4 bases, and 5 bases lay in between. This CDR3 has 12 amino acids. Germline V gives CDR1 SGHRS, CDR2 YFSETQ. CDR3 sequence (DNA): TGCGCCAGCAGCTTGTTGGGCACTGAAGCTTTCTTT. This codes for CASSLLGTEAFF.

The CDR3 region is CATSRDSAGYGYTF. The DNA for the CDR3 is TGTGCCACCAGCAGAGATTCGGCAGGGTATGGCTACACCTTC. J is TRBJ1-2 and V is TRBV15; the D gene is possibly TRBD1 (5 bases). This CDR3 has 14 residues. The V end was cut by 0 bases, the J end by 5 bases, with 10 bases between. CDR1 and CDR2 (germline): LNHNV, YYDKDF (reference sequence).

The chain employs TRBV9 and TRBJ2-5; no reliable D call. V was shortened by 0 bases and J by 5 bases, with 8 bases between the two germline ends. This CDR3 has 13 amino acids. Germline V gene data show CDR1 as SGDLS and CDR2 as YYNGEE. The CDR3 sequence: CASSVGILETQYF. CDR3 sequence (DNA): TGTGCCAGCAGCGTAGGTATACTGGAGACCCAGTACTTC.

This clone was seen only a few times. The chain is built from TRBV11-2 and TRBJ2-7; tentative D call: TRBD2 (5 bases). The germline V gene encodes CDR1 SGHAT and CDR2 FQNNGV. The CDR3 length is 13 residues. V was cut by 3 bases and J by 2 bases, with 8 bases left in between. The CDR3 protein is CASSLRATYEQYF. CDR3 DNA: TGTGCCAGCAGCTTGCGGGCGACCTACGAGCAGTACTTC.

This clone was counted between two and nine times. The CDR3 loop is CASSLSGSETQYF. The DNA for the CDR3 is TGTGCCAGCAGTTTATCGGGTTCCGAGACCCAGTACTTC. This chain joins TRBV28 and TRBJ2-5; D ambiguous. This CDR3 comprises 13 residues. Trimming shortened V by 1 base and J by 5 bases, and 8 bases separated the two germline ends. Germline V gene data show CDR1 as MDHEN and CDR2 as SYDVKM.

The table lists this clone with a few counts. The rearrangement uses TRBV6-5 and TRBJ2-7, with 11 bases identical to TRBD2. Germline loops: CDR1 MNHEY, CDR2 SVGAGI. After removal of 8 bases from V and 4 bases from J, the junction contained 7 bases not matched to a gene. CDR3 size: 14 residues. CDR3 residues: CASALAGGVYEQYF. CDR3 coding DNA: TGTGCCAGCGCCCTAGCGGGAGGTGTGTACGAGCAGTACTTC.

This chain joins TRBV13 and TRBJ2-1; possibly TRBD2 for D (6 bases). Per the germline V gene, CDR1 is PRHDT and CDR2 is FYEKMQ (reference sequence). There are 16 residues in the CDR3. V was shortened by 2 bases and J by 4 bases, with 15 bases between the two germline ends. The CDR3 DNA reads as TGTGCCAGCAGCTTATCCGGCGGGAACTTTTACAATGAGCAGTTCTTC. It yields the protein CASSLSGGNFYNEQFF.

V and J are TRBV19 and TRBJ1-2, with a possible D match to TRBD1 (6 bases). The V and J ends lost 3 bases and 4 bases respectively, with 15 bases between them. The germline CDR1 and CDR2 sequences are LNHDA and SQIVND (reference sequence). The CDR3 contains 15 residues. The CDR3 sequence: CASSIETGRRYGYTF. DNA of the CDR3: TGTGCCAGTAGTATTGAAACAGGGAGGCGCTATGGCTACACCTTC.

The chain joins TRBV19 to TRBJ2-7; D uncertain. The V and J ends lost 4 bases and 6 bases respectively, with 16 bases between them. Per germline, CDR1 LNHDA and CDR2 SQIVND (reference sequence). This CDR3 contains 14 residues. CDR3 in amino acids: CASSTTVTPIEQYF. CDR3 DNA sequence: TGTGCCAGTAGTACGACTGTAACGCCCATCGAGCAGTACTTC. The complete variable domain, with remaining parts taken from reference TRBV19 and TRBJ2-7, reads DGGITQSPKYLFRKEGQNVTLSCEQNLNHDAMYWYRQDPGQGLRLIYYSQIVNDFQKGDIAEGYSVSREKKESFPLTVTSAQKNPTAFYLCASSTTVTPIEQYFGPGTRLTVT.

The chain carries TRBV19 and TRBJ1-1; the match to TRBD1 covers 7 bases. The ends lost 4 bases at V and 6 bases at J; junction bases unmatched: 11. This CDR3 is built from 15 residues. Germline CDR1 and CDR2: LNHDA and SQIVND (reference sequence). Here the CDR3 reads CASSTRLTGVPEAFF. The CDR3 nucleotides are TGTGCCAGTAGTACACGCTTAACAGGGGTTCCTGAAGCTTTCTTT.

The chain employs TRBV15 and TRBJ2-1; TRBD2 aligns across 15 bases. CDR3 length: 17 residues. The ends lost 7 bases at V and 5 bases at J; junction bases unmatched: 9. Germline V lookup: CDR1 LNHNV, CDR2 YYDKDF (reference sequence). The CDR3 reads CATTGTSGRLRHNEQFF. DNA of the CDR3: TGTGCCACCACCGGGACTAGCGGGAGGTTAAGGCACAATGAGCAGTTCTTC.

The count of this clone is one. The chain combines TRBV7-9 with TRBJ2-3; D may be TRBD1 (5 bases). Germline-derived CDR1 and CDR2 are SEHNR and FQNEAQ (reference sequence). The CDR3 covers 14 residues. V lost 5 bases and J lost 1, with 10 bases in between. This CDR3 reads CASSVVGGTDTQYF. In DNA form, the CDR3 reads TGTGCCAGCAGCGTGGTAGGGGGCACAGATACGCAGTATTTT.

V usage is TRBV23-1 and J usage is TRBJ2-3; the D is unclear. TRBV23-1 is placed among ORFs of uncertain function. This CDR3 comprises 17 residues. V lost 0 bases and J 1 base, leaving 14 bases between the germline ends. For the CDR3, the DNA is TGCGCCAGCAGTCAATCGAACGGTAGCCGCTGCACAGATACGCAGTATTTT. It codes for CASSQSNGSRCTDTQYF.

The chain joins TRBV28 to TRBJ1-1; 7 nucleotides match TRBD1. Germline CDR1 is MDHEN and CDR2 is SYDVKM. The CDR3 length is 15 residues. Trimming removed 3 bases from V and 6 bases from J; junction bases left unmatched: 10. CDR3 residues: CASSLGRQGGPEAFF. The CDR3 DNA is TGTGCCAGCAGTTTGGGCCGTCAGGGGGGGCCTGAAGCTTTCTTT.

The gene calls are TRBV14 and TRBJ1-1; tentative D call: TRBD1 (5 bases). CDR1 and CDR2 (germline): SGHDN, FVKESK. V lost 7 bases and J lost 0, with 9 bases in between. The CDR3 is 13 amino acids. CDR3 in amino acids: CASTRQLNTEAFF. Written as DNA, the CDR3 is TGTGCCAGCACTAGACAGTTGAACACTGAAGCTTTCTTT.